The next 4 T cell receptor beta chains were all read from a single sample in a study of blood T cell repertoires in COVID-19. TCRdb keeps only in-frame clones here, not all; method: immunoSEQ multiplex PCR. The sample lists under 250,000 clones, around 83% occurring once. Sequencing input: peripheral blood. Receptors were obtained from a man aged 40-49 years with active or convalescent COVID-19.

The chain recombines TRBV30 with TRBJ2-7, with TRBD2 matching 8 bases. This CDR3 comprises 13 residues. Trimming took 2 bases from V and 5 from J; bases not matched to a gene: 5. Germline CDR1 and CDR2: GTSNPN and SVGIG (reference sequence). CDR3 in DNA: TGTGCCTGGAGTCCCGGGACTAGTCACGAGCAGTACTTC. This codes for CAWSPGTSHEQYF.

This clone came up once. The V call is TRBV6-5, the J call TRBJ1-2; D uncertain. Trimming stripped 5 bases from V and 6 bases from J, with 7 bases between. The CDR3 sequence is 11 residues long. Germline V CDR1 and CDR2: MNHEY, SVGAGI. The CDR3 here is CASSRGDGYTF. The CDR3 DNA sequence: TGTGCCAGCAGTCGGGGTGATGGCTACACCTTC.

The chain links TRBV5-6 to TRBJ1-2, with 11 bases lining up with TRBD1. V lost 3 bases, J lost 4 bases, and 5 bases stayed unmatched. CDR1 SGHDT and CDR2 YYEEEE come from the germline V gene. CDR3 length equals 15 residues. The CDR3 DNA is TGTGCCAGCAGCTCGTCCGGGACAGGGGGCTATGGCTACACCTTC. It codes for CASSSSGTGGYGYTF.

This clone was seen a few times. The rearrangement joins TRBV5-4 to TRBJ2-6; D not certain. Trimming removed 5 bases from V and 0 bases from J, with 12 bases in between. This CDR3 is built from 16 residues. The germline V gene encodes CDR1 SGHNT and CDR2 YYREEE (reference sequence). CDR3 loop: CASSLTVSSGANVLTF. CDR3 in DNA: TGTGCCAGCAGTTTAACAGTTTCCTCTGGGGCCAACGTCCTGACTTTC.